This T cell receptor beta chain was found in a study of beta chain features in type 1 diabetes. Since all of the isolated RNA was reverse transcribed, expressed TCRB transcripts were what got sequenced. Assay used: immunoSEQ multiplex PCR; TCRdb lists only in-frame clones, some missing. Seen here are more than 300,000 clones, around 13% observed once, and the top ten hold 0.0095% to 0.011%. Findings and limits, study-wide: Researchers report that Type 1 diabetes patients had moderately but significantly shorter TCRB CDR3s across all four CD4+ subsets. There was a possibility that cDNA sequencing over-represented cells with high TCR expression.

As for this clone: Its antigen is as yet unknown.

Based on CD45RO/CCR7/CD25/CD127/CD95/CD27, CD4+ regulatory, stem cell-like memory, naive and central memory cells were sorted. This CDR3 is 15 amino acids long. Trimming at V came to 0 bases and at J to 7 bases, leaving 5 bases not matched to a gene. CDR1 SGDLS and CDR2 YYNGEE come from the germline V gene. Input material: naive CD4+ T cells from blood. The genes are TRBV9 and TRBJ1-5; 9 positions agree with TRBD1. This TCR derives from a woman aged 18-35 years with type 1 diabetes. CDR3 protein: CASSVDTGGRQPQHF. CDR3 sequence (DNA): TGTGCCAGCAGCGTAGACACAGGGGGCCGCCAGCCCCAGCATTTT.